Sequencing of this T cell receptor beta chain was carried out in a study of shared clonotypes between healthy human individuals. The material for each subset, its genomic DNA, was split evenly across several immunoSEQ plates. Sequenced by immunoSEQ multiplex PCR; TCRdb stores in-frame clones only, minus some. Of about 1.9 million clones listed, around 95% are singletons. CD8 cells regarded as naive lacked CD45RO, were positively chosen for CCR7, and omitted terminally differentiated effector memory CD45RA+ cells. Recent vaccinations or acute infections were absent in the healthy HIV-negative adult donors. Trimming pared 3 bases from V and 3 bases from J, leaving 5 bases between. The germline CDR1 and CDR2 sequences are LNHDA and SQIVND (reference sequence). The CDR3 has 12 residues. On this clone: Antigen unknown.

Broader study findings: Four donors had around 5.5% of their naive CD4 clonotypes in common.

The chain has TRBV19 and TRBJ1-1; D unresolved. The sample was naive CD8+ T cells from PBMCs. The receptor was derived from a man between 18 and 29 years old in good health. Some clones in this sample may be carry-over from other donors' samples. The CDR3 coding sequence is TGTGCCAGTAGTATTAAATACACTGAAGCTTTCTTT. The encoded protein is CASSIKYTEAFF.